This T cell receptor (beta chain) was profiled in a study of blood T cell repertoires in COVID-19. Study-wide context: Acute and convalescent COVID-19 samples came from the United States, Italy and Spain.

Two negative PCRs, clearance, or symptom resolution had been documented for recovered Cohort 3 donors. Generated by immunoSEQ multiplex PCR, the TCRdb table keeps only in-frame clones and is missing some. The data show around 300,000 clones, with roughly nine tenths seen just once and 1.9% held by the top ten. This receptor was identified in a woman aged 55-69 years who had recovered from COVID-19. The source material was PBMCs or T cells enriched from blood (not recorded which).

CDR3 sequence reads: CASTKADMNTEAFF. The CDR3 DNA sequence: TGTGCCAGCACCAAAGCTGACATGAACACTGAAGCTTTCTTT. This chain connects TRBV28 to TRBJ1-1; D is unresolved. The CDR3 has 14 residues. V was pared by 7 bases and J by 0 bases, with 12 bases between. Germline V CDR1 and CDR2: MDHEN, SYDVKM.